The clone carrying this T cell receptor (beta chain) showed up just a few times. Its specificity is unknown. The junction shows a germline mismatch at one end, possibly a read error. CDR3 size: 13 residues. Germline V CDR1 and CDR2: SEHNR, FQNEAQ (reference sequence). This entry is derived from a study of T cell repertoires in cytomegalovirus infection. At the level of the study: It was recently identified HLA-C-restricted and well-studied HLA-B-restricted CMV epitopes that the study used.

TCRdb re-called the reads through MiXCR, storing one row per CDR3 protein. Among about 180,000 distinct CDR3 sequences, less than 25% were seen once, and the ten largest hold about 25%. Points from the study as a whole: HLA-C-restricted CMV clonotypes gave the most frequent clonotype in two of eight donors.

This sequence joins TRBV7-9 and TRBJ1-5; D is undetermined. The source was CD8+ T cells from cultured PBMCs, collected from culture after CMV antigen stimulation. The receptor's source is a human donor in good health (CMV status not recorded). Some clones in this sample may be carry-over from other donors' samples. CDR3 region: CASSSYSYQPQHF. In nucleotides, the CDR3 is TGTGCCAGCAGCTCCTATAGCTATCAGCCCCAGCATTTT. Drawing the rest from reference TRBV7-9 and TRBJ1-5, the complete variable domain is DTGVSQNPRHKITKRGQNVTFRCDPISEHNRLYWYRQTLGQGPEFLTYFQNEAQLEKSRLLSDRFSAERPKGSFSTLEIQRTEQGDSAMYLCASSSYSYQPQHFGDGTRLSIL.